Sequencing of this T cell receptor beta chain was carried out in a study of control samples from healthy donors and cancer patients (TCRdb year 2020). To note about this clone: Its recognized antigen is unknown. Base qualities are not at hand, and no much larger clone is one base apart.

Library preparation was by the immunoSEQ multiplex PCR assay. The table was pulled from immuneACCESS by TCRdb, which kept in-frame rearrangements only. Such tables lose some clones; where checked, under half of the loss comes from unresolved V genes, and the rest has no known cause. The sample table records 100,000 to 120,000 clones; 70% to 85% of these occur just once. The ten largest make up 6.5% of the sample. The cysteine opens and the phenylalanine closes a CDR3 of 15 amino acids. Solely the CDR3 DNA is kept, with 45 bases framed from the first base. CDR1 and CDR2 are drawn from the germline V gene: SGHVS, FNYEAQ. V is reduced by 5 bases and J by 4 bases, leaving a spacing of 16 bases between them.

Sequenced material: blood. This chain is built from TRBV7-6 and TRBJ2-3; possibly the D gene is TRBD2, per 5 matching bases. This TCR derives from a man younger than 35 in good health. The CDR3 in this case is CASSQAVARSDTQYF. The nucleotides are TGTGCCAGCAGCCAAGCGGTCGCCCGATCAGATACGCAGTATTTT.